This T cell receptor beta chain was identified during a study of blood T cell repertoires in COVID-19. This CDR3 has 12 residues. Trimming stripped 7 bases from V and 10 bases from J, with 16 bases between. Germline CDR1 MNHEY, CDR2 SVGAGI. Generated by immunoSEQ multiplex PCR, the TCRdb table keeps only in-frame clones and is missing some. There are about 200,000 clones in the sample; 86% occur only once, and about 6% lies in the top ten. The receptor was isolated from a man between 40 and 49 years old with acute COVID-19. The specimen sequenced was PBMCs or T cells enriched from blood (not recorded which). The chain employs TRBV6-5 and TRBJ1-1; D not certain. This chain's CDR3 is CASILREGRAFF. The CDR3 coding sequence is TGTGCCAGCATCCTTCGGGAAGGGCGAGCTTTCTTT.